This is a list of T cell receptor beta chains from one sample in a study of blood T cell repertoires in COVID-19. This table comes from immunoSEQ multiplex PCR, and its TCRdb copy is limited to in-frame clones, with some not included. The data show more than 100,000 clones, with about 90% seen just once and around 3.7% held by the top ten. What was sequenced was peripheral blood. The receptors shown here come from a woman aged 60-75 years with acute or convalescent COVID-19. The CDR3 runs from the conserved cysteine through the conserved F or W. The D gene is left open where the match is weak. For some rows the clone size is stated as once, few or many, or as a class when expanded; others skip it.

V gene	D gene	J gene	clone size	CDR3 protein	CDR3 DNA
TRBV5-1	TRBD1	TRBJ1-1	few	CASSPGTAPEAFF	TGCGCCAGCAGCCCCGGGACAGCCCCTGAAGCTTTCTTT
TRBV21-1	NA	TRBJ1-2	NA	CASSKQEGGFNYGYTF	TGTGCCAGCAGCAAACAGGAAGGGGGCTTTAACTATGGCTACACCTTC
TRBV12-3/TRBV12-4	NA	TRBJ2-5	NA	CASSAGLQETQYF	TGTGCCAGCAGCGCGGGACTCCAAGAGACCCAGTACTTC
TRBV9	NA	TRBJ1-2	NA	CASSVDVGAGYTF	TGTGCCAGCAGCGTAGATGTAGGGGCCGGCTACACCTTC
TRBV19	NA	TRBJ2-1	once	CASSYRDLKGNEQFF	TGTGCCAGTAGCTACAGGGACCTCAAGGGCAATGAGCAGTTCTTC
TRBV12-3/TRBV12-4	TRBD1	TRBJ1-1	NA	CASSPQGTEAFF	TGTGCCAGCAGCCCACAGGGGACTGAAGCTTTCTTT
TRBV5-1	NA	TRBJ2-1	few	CASSDSVLGEQFF	TGCGCCAGCAGCGACTCAGTCCTGGGTGAGCAGTTCTTC
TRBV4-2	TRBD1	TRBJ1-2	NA	CASSQETYRGGGYTF	TGTGCCAGCAGCCAAGAAACCTACAGGGGTGGTGGCTACACCTTC
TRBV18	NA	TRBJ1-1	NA	CASSPKKGMNTEAFF	TGTGCCAGCTCACCAAAAAAGGGGATGAACACTGAAGCTTTCTTT
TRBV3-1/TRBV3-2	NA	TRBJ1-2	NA	CASSPQQGYGYTF	TGTGCCAGCAGCCCTCAACAGGGTTATGGCTACACCTTC
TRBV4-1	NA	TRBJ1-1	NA	CASSPGGVLEAFF	TGCGCCAGCAGCCCTGGGGGGGTACTTGAAGCTTTCTTT
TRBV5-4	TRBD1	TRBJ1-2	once	CASTRGQDGYTF	TGTGCCAGCACCAGGGGGCAAGATGGCTACACCTTC
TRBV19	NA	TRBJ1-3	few	CASSIQADSGNTIYF	TGTGCCAGTAGTATCCAGGCAGACTCTGGAAACACCATATATTTT
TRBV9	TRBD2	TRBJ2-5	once	CASSPRLAGPGETQYF	TGTGCCAGCAGCCCGCGACTAGCGGGGCCTGGGGAGACCCAGTACTTC
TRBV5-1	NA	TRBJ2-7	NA	CASLAEGASGEQYF	TGCGCCAGCCTTGCAGAGGGAGCCTCGGGGGAGCAGTACTTC
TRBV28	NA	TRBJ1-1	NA	CASSLFQGTEAFF	TGTGCCAGCAGTTTATTCCAGGGGACTGAAGCTTTCTTT
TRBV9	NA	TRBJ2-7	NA	CASSVAYGDTYEQYF	TGTGCCAGCAGCGTAGCTTACGGGGACACCTACGAGCAGTACTTC
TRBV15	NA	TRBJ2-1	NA	CATSSTRSGNEQFF	TGTGCCACCAGCAGCACTAGAAGCGGCAATGAGCAGTTCTTC
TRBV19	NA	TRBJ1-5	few	CASSITAASPQHF	TGTGCCAGTAGTATTACAGCGGCTTCGCCCCAGCATTTT
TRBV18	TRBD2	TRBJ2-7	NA	CASSPRTSGSYEQYF	TGTGCCAGCTCACCACGGACTAGCGGATCCTACGAGCAGTACTTC
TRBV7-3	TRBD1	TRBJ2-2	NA	CASSPGGAVGELFF	TGTGCCAGCAGTCCAGGGGGCGCGGTCGGGGAGCTGTTTTTT
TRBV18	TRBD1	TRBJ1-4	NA	CASFSDRGSEKLFF	TGTGCCAGCTTCTCGGACAGGGGGAGCGAAAAACTGTTTTTT
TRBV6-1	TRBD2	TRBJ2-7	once	CASSEGTRFYEQYF	TGTGCCAGCAGTGAAGGGACTAGGTTCTACGAGCAGTACTTC
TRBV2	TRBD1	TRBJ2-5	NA	CASSEDRGIQETQYF	TGTGCCAGCAGTGAGGACAGGGGTATTCAAGAGACCCAGTACTTC
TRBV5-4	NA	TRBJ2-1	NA	CASSSAGNKNEQFF	TGTGCCAGCAGCTCGGCAGGGAATAAGAATGAGCAGTTCTTC
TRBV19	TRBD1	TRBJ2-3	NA	CASSPDRGRDTQYF	TGTGCCAGTAGTCCGGACAGGGGGCGGGATACGCAGTATTTT
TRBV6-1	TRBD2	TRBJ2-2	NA	CASSEGSSGGELFF	TGTGCCAGCAGTGAAGGGTCTAGCGGCGGGGAGCTGTTTTTT
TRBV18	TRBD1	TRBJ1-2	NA	CASSPNKQGYGYTF	TGTGCCAGCTCGCCCAACAAACAGGGGTATGGCTACACCTTC
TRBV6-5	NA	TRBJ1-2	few	CASRPRGNYGYTF	TGTGCCAGCAGACCAAGGGGGAACTATGGCTACACCTTC
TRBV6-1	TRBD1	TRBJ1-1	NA	CASSELGQGRTEAFF	TGTGCCAGCAGTGAACTCGGACAGGGGAGGACTGAAGCTTTCTTT